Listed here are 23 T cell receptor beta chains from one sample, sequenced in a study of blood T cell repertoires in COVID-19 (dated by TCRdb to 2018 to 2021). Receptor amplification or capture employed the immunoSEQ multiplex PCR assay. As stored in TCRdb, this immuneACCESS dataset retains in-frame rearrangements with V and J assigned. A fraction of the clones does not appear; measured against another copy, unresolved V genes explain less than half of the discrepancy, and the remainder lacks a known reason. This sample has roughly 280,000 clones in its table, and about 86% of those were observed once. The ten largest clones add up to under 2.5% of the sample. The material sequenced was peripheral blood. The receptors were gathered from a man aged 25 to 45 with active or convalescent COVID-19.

DNA for the CDR3: TGTGCCAGCAGCGGGGAGGGGACTAGCGTCTCCTACGAGCAGTACTTC. Its translation is CASSGEGTSVSYEQYF. The chain joins TRBV9 to TRBJ2-7; 10 positions match TRBD2. V dropped 3 bases and J dropped 0; count of bases not matched to a gene: 6. The CDR3 extends over 16 amino acids. Germline V gene data show CDR1 as SGDLS and CDR2 as YYNGEE.

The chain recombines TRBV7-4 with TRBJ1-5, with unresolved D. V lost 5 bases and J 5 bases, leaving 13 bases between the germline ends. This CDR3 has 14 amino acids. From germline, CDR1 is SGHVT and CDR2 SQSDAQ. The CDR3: CASSPEAEDQPQHF. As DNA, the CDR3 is TGTGCCAGCAGCCCCGAGGCAGAGGATCAGCCCCAGCATTTT.

CDR3 DNA: TGTGCCAGCAGCGTAATTTTGGCGTACAGCCACACTGAAGCTTTCTTT. This codes for CASSVILAYSHTEAFF. The chain couples TRBV9 to TRBJ1-1; unclear D gene. Germline CDR1 SGDLS, CDR2 YYNGEE. Trimming stripped 1 base from V and 3 bases from J, with 16 bases between. This CDR3 is built from 16 residues. The full variable domain, its missing parts supplied by reference TRBV9 and TRBJ1-1, is DSGVTQTPKHLITATGQRVTLRCSPRSGDLSVYWYQQSLDQGLQFLIQYYNGEERAKGNILERFSAQQFPDLHSELNLSSLELGDSALYFCASSVILAYSHTEAFFGQGTRLTVV.

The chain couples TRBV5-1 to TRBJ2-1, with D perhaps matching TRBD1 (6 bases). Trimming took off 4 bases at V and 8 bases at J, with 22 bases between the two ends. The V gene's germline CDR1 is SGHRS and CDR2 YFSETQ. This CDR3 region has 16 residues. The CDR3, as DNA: TGCGCCAGCAGCAAGTCTCCAGGGGCCCCTAGGGATGAGCAGTTCTTC. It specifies CASSKSPGAPRDEQFF. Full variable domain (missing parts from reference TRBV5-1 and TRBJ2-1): KAGVTQTPRYLIKTRGQQVTLSCSPISGHRSVSWYQQTPGQGLQFLFEYFSETQRNKGNFPGRFSGRQFSNSRSEMNVSTLELGDSALYLCASSKSPGAPRDEQFFGPGTRLTVL.

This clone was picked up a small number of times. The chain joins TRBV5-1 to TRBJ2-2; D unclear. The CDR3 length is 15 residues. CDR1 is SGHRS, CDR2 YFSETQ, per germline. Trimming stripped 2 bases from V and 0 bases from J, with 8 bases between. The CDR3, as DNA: TGCGCCAGCAGCTTAGGTGAGGCGAACACCGGGGAGCTGTTTTTT. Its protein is CASSLGEANTGELFF.

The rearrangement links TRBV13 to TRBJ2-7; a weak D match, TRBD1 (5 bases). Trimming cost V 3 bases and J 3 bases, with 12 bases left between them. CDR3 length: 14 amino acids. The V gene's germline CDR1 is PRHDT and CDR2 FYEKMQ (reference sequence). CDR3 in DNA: TGTGCCAGCAGCTTCCAGGGTGTGGGCTACGAGCAGTACTTC. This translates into CASSFQGVGYEQYF.

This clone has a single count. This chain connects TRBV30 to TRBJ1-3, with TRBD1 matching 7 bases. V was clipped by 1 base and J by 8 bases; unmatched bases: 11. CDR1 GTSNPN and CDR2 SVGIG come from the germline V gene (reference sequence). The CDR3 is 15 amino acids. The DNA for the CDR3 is TGTGCCTGGAGTGACCTTGGGACAGCCCAAGACACCATATATTTT. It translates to CAWSDLGTAQDTIYF.

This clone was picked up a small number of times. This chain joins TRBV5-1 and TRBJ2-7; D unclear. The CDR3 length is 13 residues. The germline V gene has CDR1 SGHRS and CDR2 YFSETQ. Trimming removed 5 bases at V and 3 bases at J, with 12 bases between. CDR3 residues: CASRRTDNYEQYF. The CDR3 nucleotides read TGCGCCAGCAGACGAACAGATAACTACGAGCAGTACTTC. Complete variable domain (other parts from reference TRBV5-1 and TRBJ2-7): KAGVTQTPRYLIKTRGQQVTLSCSPISGHRSVSWYQQTPGQGLQFLFEYFSETQRNKGNFPGRFSGRQFSNSRSEMNVSTLELGDSALYLCASRRTDNYEQYFGPGTRLTVT.

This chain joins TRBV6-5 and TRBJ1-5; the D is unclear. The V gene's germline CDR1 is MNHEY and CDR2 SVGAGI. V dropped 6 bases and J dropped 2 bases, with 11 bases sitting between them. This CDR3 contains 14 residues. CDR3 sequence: CASRINYGNQPQHF. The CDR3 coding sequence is TGTGCCAGCAGGATAAACTACGGCAATCAGCCCCAGCATTTT.

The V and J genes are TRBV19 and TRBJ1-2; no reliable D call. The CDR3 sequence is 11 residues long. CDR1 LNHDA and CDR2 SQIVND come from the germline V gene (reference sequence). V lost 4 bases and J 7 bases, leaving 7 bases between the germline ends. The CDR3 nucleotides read TGTGCCAGTAGTACCTTGAGTGGCTACACCTTC. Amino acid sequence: CASSTLSGYTF. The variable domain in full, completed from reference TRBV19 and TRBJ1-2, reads DGGITQSPKYLFRKEGQNVTLSCEQNLNHDAMYWYRQDPGQGLRLIYYSQIVNDFQKGDIAEGYSVSREKKESFPLTVTSAQKNPTAFYLCASSTLSGYTFGSGTRLTVV.

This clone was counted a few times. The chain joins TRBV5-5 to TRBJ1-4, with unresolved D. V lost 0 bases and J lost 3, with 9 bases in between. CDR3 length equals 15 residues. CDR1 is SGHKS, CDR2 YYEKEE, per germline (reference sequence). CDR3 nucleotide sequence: TGTGCCAGCAGCTTGGACGGCGGCCCTAATGAAAAACTGTTTTTT. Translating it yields CASSLDGGPNEKLFF.

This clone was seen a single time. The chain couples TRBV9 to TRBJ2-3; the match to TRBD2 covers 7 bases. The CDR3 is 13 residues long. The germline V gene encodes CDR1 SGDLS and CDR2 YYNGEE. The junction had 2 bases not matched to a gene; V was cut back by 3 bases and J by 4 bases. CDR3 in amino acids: CASSGGRADTQYF. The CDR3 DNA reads TGTGCCAGCAGCGGGGGGAGGGCAGATACGCAGTATTTT.

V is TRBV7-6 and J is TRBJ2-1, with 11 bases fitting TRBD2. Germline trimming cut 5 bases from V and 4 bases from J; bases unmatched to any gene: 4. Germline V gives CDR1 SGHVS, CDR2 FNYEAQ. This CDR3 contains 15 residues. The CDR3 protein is CASSLSGGVYNEQFF. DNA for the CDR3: TGTGCCAGCAGCCTTAGCGGGGGGGTATACAATGAGCAGTTCTTC.

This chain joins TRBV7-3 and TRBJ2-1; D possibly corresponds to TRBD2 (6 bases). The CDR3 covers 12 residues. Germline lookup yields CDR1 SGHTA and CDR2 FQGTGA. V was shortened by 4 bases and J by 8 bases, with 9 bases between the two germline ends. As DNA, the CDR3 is TGTGCCAGCAGCTCCGGAGGGGATGAGCAGTTCTTC. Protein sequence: CASSSGGDEQFF.

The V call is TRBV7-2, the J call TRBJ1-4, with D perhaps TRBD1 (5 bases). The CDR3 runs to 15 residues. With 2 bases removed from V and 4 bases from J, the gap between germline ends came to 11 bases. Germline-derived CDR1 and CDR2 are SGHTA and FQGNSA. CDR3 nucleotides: TGTGCCAGCAGCTTACCGACAGCCCTTAATGAAAAACTGTTTTTT. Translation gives CASSLPTALNEKLFF. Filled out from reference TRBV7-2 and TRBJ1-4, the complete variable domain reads GAGVSQSPSNKVTEKGKDVELRCDPISGHTALYWYRQSLGQGLEFLIYFQGNSAPDKSGLPSDRFSAERTGGSVSTLTIQRTQQEDSAVYLCASSLPTALNEKLFFGSGTQLSVL.

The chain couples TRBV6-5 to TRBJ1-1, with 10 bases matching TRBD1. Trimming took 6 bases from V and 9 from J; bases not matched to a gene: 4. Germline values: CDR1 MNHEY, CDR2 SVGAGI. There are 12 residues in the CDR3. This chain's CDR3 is CASRDRGRKAFF. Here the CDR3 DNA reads TGTGCCAGCAGAGACAGGGGGCGGAAAGCTTTCTTT.

CDR3 coding DNA: TGTGCCAGCAGCTCTGGACAGTTCTCCTACGAGCAGTACTTC. Protein sequence: CASSSGQFSYEQYF. The chain recombines TRBV5-6 with TRBJ2-7; possible D gene TRBD1, 6 bases. The CDR3 is 14 amino acids. Germline loops: CDR1 SGHDT, CDR2 YYEEEE. V lost 3 bases and J 0 bases, leaving 10 bases between the germline ends.

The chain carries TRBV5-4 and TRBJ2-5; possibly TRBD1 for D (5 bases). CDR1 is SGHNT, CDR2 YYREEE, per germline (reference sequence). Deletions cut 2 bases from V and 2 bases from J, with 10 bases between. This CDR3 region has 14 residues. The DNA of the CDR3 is TGTGCCAGCAGCTTAGGGGTACAGCAAGAGACCCAGTACTTC. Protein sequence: CASSLGVQQETQYF.

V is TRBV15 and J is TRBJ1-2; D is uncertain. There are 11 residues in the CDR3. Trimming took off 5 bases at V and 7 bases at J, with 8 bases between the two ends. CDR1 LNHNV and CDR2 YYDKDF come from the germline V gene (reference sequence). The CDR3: CATSLGVGYTF. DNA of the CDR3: TGTGCCACCAGCCTTGGAGTTGGCTACACCTTC.

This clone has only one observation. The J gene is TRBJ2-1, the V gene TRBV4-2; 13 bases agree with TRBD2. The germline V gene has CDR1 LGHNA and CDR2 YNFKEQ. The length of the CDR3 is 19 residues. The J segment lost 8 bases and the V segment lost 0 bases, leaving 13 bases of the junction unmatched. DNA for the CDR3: TGTGCCAGCAGCCAAGATCCCCATGGACTAGCGGGGGCAAAGGATGAGCAGTTCTTC. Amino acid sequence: CASSQDPHGLAGAKDEQFF.

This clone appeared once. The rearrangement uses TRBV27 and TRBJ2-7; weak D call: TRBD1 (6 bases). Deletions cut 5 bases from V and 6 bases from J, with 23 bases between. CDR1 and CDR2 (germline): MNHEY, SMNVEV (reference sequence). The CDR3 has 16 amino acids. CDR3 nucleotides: TGTGCCAGCAGTCCTCCTGGGGCAGGGGCGATGGGCGAGCAGTACTTC. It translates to CASSPPGAGAMGEQYF.

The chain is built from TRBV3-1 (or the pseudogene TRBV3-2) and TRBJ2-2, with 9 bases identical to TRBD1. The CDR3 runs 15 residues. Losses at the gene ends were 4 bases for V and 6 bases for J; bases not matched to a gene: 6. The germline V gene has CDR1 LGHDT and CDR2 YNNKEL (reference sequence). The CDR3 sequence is CASSPWDRDSGELFF. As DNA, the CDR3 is TGTGCCAGCAGCCCCTGGGACAGGGATTCCGGGGAGCTGTTTTTT.

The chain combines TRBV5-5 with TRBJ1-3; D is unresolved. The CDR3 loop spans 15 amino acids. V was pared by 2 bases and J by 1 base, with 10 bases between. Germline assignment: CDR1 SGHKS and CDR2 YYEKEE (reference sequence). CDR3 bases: TGTGCCAGCAGCTTTACAGATTATTCTGGAAACACCATATATTTT. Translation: CASSFTDYSGNTIYF.